This T cell receptor (beta chain) was captured in a study of cytomegalovirus exposure and HLA in healthy donors. Broader study findings: Earlier analysis looked at TCR beta V segments, and most were productive about 90% or about 30% of the time. In a later analysis, common viral pathogens appeared linked to several of the most significant clusters.

PCR employed 60 Vbeta and 13 Jbeta primers. The data were produced by immunoSEQ multiplex PCR, yet TCRdb's version contains in-frame clones alone and is incomplete. Of approximately 180,000 clones listed, roughly 73% were seen once; the top ten hold approximately 1.8%. The V gene end was trimmed by 1 base and the J gene end by 7 bases; junction bases not matched to a gene: 7. The CDR3 has 15 residues. The V gene's germline CDR1 is SEHNR and CDR2 FQNEAQ (reference sequence). Concerning this clone itself: Its antigen is not identified.

Sequenced sample: PBMCs. This receptor was obtained from a woman aged 25 to 39 in good health and CMV-seronegative. This sequence joins TRBV7-9 and TRBJ2-7; 10 bases line up with TRBD2. The CDR3 DNA reads TGTGCCAGCAGCTTAGTAGCGGGAGGACGTCAAGAGCAGTACTTC. It yields the protein CASSLVAGGRQEQYF.